A selection of T cell receptor beta chains follows, all from one sample in a study of shared clonotypes between healthy human individuals. Profiled with immunoSEQ multiplex PCR; TCRdb holds only in-frame clones, not every one. Here the sample spans around 530,000 clones, around 76% being singletons. Sequenced material: PBMCs. These receptors originate from a woman aged 40-49 years in good health. Some clones in this sample may be carry-over from other donors' samples. The CDR3 runs from the conserved cysteine through the conserved F or W. The D gene is left open where the match is weak. Only part of the rows carry a size: once, few, many, or a class if the clone is expanded.

TRBJ1-1 NA TRBV10-3 NA CAISDAGFLNTEAFF TGTGCCATCAGTGACGCAGGGTTTCTGAACACTGAAGCTTTCTTT
TRBJ2-3 NA TRBV21-1 NA CARVLTWLGHF TGTGCCAGGGTACTCACCTGGCTTGGGCATTTT
TRBJ2-7 TRBD2 TRBV2 NA CASRKGLVYEQYF TGTGCCAGCAGGAAGGGACTAGTCTACGAGCAGTACTTC
TRBJ2-7 TRBD1 TRBV7-9 NA CASSLGTGGSYEQYF TGTGCCAGCAGCTTAGGGACAGGGGGCTCCTACGAGCAGTACTTC
TRBJ2-3 NA TRBV7-9 NA CASSPRVVAAFTQYF TGTGCCAGCAGCCCCCGGGTAGTAGCGGCGTTTACGCAGTATTTT
TRBJ2-7 TRBD1 TRBV2 NA CASTRLRDRIHF TGTGCCAGCACCAGACTCCGGGACAGGATACACTTC
TRBJ2-1 TRBD2 TRBV7-2 NA CASSSAGGPFNEQFF TGTGCCAGCAGCTCAGCGGGAGGGCCTTTTAATGAGCAGTTCTTC
TRBJ1-2 NA TRBV6-5 NA CASRPQGTGGYTF TGTGCCAGCAGGCCACAGGGAACCGGTGGCTACACCTTC
TRBJ2-7 NA TRBV11-2 once CASTKGAAGHYEQYF TGTGCCAGCACCAAAGGAGCAGCGGGTCACTACGAGCAGTACTTC
TRBJ2-1 NA TRBV12-1 NA CASSSLSGPWVGSYNEQFF TGTGCCAGCAGCTCCCTAAGCGGGCCCTGGGTTGGGTCCTACAATGAGCAGTTCTTC
TRBJ1-5 TRBD1 TRBV9 many CASSPQGDLQPQHF TGTGCCAGCAGCCCCCAGGGGGACCTTCAGCCCCAGCATTTT
TRBJ1-3 TRBD1 TRBV28 NA CATRGGHSGNTIYF TGTGCCACCCGAGGGGGCCACTCTGGAAACACCATATATTTT
TRBJ2-5 TRBD1 TRBV4-1 NA CASSQGLGQGRETQYF TGCGCCAGCAGCCAAGGGCTGGGACAGGGGAGAGAGACCCAGTACTTC
TRBJ2-5 NA TRBV5-1 NA CASSPNPGQETQYF TGCGCCAGCAGCCCGAACCCAGGTCAAGAGACCCAGTACTTC
TRBJ1-1 NA TRBV7-9 NA CASSLEGATEAFF TGTGCCAGCAGCTTAGAGGGAGCGACTGAAGCTTTCTTT
TRBJ2-1 NA TRBV19 NA CASSMGLAVYNEQFF TGTGCCAGTAGTATGGGTCTAGCAGTTTACAATGAGCAGTTCTTC
TRBJ2-1 NA TRBV7-2 NA CASSLAPFSYNEQFF TGTGCCAGCAGCTTAGCCCCTTTCTCCTACAATGAGCAGTTCTTC
TRBJ1-1 NA TRBV5-1 NA CASSSRPGAGNTEAFF TGCGCCAGCAGCTCCCGCCCGGGGGCGGGCAACACTGAAGCTTTCTTT
TRBJ2-7 NA TRBV27 once CASSLNGRSYEQYF TGTGCCAGCAGTTTAAACGGCAGATCCTACGAGCAGTACTTC
TRBJ2-1 TRBD2 TRBV11-2 NA CASSLVGTRPYNEQFF TGTGCCAGCAGCTTAGTCGGGACTAGACCCTACAATGAGCAGTTCTTC
TRBJ2-2 TRBD2 TRBV28 NA CASSSGTRWTGELFF TGTGCCAGCAGCTCCGGGACTAGGTGGACCGGGGAGCTGTTTTTT
TRBJ2-5 TRBD2 TRBV2 NA CAMTGRARETQYF TGTGCCATGACGGGGAGGGCTCGGGAGACCCAGTACTTC
TRBJ2-1 NA TRBV27 NA CASRSGIYNEQFF TGTGCCAGCAGGTCAGGTATCTACAATGAGCAGTTCTTC
TRBJ2-2 TRBD1 TRBV5-6 NA CASSLLGQGGSGLFF TGTGCCAGCAGCTTGTTGGGACAGGGGGGTTCCGGGCTGTTTTTT